This TCR beta chain is drawn from a study of OX40 agonist ivuxolimab in advanced cancers. Study-wide background: Patients were treated with intravenous ivuxolimab, dosed at 0.01 to 10 mg/kg and infused every 2 weeks.

This CDR3 has 13 amino acids. Germline V gene lookup returns CDR1 SGHAT and CDR2 FQNNGV. The J segment lost 9 bases and the V segment lost 4 bases, leaving 6 bases of the junction unmatched. Generated by immunoSEQ multiplex PCR, the TCRdb table keeps only in-frame clones and is missing some. The data hold roughly 70,000 clones, with 82% observed a single time. The chain is built from TRBV11-2 and TRBJ2-7; 10 bases line up with TRBD1. The material sequenced was CD4+ or CD8+ T cells sorted from blood, taken in a trial of the OX40 agonist ivuxolimab. This sequence originates from an adult with an advanced solid tumor such as melanoma, head and neck, liver or kidney cancer. The CDR3 spells CASSSPGQGWQYF. CDR3 coding DNA: TGTGCCAGCAGCTCGCCGGGACAGGGGTGGCAGTACTTC.